This entry features one T cell receptor (beta chain) sequence. Antigen: not known. This record comes from a study of T-cell reconstitution after alpha-beta-depleted transplantation in children. The authors prepared the TCRbeta library with unique molecular identifiers. TCRdb reanalysed the PCR reads using MiXCR and keeps one entry per CDR3 protein. The data show 670,000 or so distinct CDR3 sequences, about 12% seen once. CDR3 length: 15 residues. Germline loops: CDR1 MNHEY, CDR2 SMNVEV (reference sequence). Deletions cut 5 bases from V and 6 bases from J, with 19 bases between. Study outcomes and limitations: T-cell numbers and diversity one year post-transplant derived largely from freshly generated T cells.

This chain connects TRBV27 to TRBJ1-2; possible D gene TRBD1, 5 bases. The sequence derives from a girl aged 2 to 10 with congenital amegakaryocytic thrombocytopenia, due to receive a stem cell transplant. Sequencing was performed on PBMCs, taken before TCRalphabeta/CD19-depleted stem cell transplant. The chain's CDR3 is CASSATPIGGNGYTF. The CDR3 nucleotides are TGTGCCAGCAGTGCTACCCCAATTGGGGGAAATGGCTACACCTTC.